This T cell receptor beta chain was found in a study of cytomegalovirus exposure and HLA in healthy donors. In regard to this clone: The antigen is undetermined.

PCR used 60 Vbeta primers and 13 Jbeta primers. Libraries were prepared by immunoSEQ multiplex PCR; TCRdb keeps only in-frame clonotypes and omits some of them. Altogether roughly 290,000 clones are present, about 87% being singletons, with the ten largest covering about 2.5%. Germline CDR1 GTSNPN, CDR2 SVGIG (reference sequence). The CDR3 consists of 14 residues. Trimming left V 1 base short and J 2 bases short, with 12 bases between. The study's findings and limits: Highly shared sequence variants in one cluster were likely a sequencing artifact. The HLA-A and HLA-B alleles of most subjects were reportedly predicted accurately from TCR beta sequences.

The rearrangement uses TRBV30 and TRBJ2-7, with D perhaps TRBD1 (5 bases). The TCR sequence derives from a young woman in good health and CMV-seronegative. Sequencing was done on a sample of PBMCs. As DNA, the CDR3 is TGTGCCTGGAGTGAAGGCGACAGACCCTACGAGCAGTACTTC. This encodes CAWSEGDRPYEQYF.